The text below deals with one T cell receptor (beta chain). The record originates from a study of blood T cell repertoires in COVID-19. In the study overall: Some COVID-19 samples were acute and others convalescent; all came from the United States, Italy and Spain. The analysed material was cDNA or gDNA that came from T cells, B-cell-depleted T cells, or PBMCs.

Clones were read by immunoSEQ multiplex PCR, and TCRdb kept only the in-frame ones, dropping some. The sample gives under 150,000 clones, around four fifths of which show up once; about 2.4% is in the top ten. Trimming pared 4 bases from V and 3 bases from J, leaving 9 bases between. Germline lookup yields CDR1 LGHDT and CDR2 YNNKEL (reference sequence). The CDR3 extends over 13 amino acids. Participants were aged about 18 to 89 years from some 24 US areas. Clinical history as reported by participants underpinned cohort assignment. This rearrangement joins TRBV3-1 (or the pseudogene TRBV3-2) to TRBJ1-1, with D uncertain. The sequenced sample was PBMCs or T cells enriched from blood (not recorded which). This clonotype was sampled from a man aged 40-49 years with acute COVID-19. The CDR3 region has the DNA TGTGCCAGCAGCCCGGGTGTGGACACTGAAGCTTTCTTT. Its protein product is CASSPGVDTEAFF.